The clone carrying this T cell receptor beta chain was seen at least ten times. The sample is drawn from a study of human T cells and chemical hapten exposure. Noted time point: pre-sensitization, week 0. Treatment reported: therapeutic diphenylcyclopropenone sensitization with weekly scalp DPC. Germline V CDR1 and CDR2: DFQATT, SNEGSKA (reference sequence). After removal of 6 bases from V and 12 bases from J, the junction contained 14 bases not matched to a gene. The CDR3 covers 13 residues. TCRdb independently ran MiXCR on the RACE reads; one entry per CDR3 protein. The sample lists 300,000 to 450,000 distinct CDR3 sequences; approximately 5% were seen once.

The source was whole blood, collected in connection with sensitization to the hapten diphenylcyclopropenone (DPC). This receptor was taken from a woman aged 18-29 years with alopecia areata. Some clones in this sample may be carry-over from other donors' samples. The chain uses TRBV20-1 and TRBJ2-1; 7 bases map to TRBD2. The CDR3 DNA reads as TGCAGTGCCCAAGTTGGGAGGGAATGGGGGCAGTTCTTC. Translation gives CSAQVGREWGQFF.